This is a list of T cell receptor beta chains from one sample in a study of shared clonotypes between healthy human individuals. Using immunoSEQ multiplex PCR, the repertoire was profiled, and TCRdb retains in-frame clones only, with some absent. Of about 1,500,000 clones listed, about 96% are singletons. Material: naive CD4+ T cells sorted from blood. These receptors originate from a man aged 25 to 45 in good health. Each CDR3 is given with its conserved first and last residue. Fields, in order: D gene, clone size, J gene, V gene, CDR3 protein, CDR3 DNA. A D gene is named only where the DNA matches it firmly. Clone size appears in some rows only: once, few, many, or a class for an expanded clone.

TRBD1	NA	TRBJ2-2	TRBV4-1	CASSQDHGTGSTGELFF	TGCGCCAGCAGCCAAGATCATGGGACAGGGTCCACCGGGGAGCTGTTTTTT
NA	NA	TRBJ2-7	TRBV28	CASSVQTYEQYF	TGTGCCAGCAGTGTCCAAACCTACGAGCAGTACTTC
TRBD1	NA	TRBJ1-5	TRBV19	CASWDRGLGQPQHF	TGTGCCAGCTGGGACAGGGGACTGGGTCAGCCCCAGCATTTT
TRBD2	NA	TRBJ2-1	TRBV7-8	CASSPRLTSGYNEQFF	TGTGCCAGCAGCCCTCGTTTGACTAGCGGCTACAATGAGCAGTTCTTC
TRBD1	NA	TRBJ2-2	TRBV29-1	CSVEKQGKIGELFF	TGCAGCGTTGAAAAACAGGGGAAGATCGGGGAGCTGTTTTTT
NA	once	TRBJ2-1	TRBV4-3	CASSQDHPGPESDEQFF	TGCGCCAGCAGCCAAGATCACCCAGGGCCCGAGAGCGATGAGCAGTTCTTC
TRBD2	NA	TRBJ2-2	TRBV9	CASSVYGRDTGELFF	TGTGCCAGCAGCGTATACGGGAGGGACACCGGGGAGCTGTTTTTT
NA	NA	TRBJ2-6	TRBV28	CASSPVFGSGANVLTF	TGTGCCAGCAGCCCAGTGTTCGGCTCTGGGGCCAACGTCCTGACTTTC
TRBD2	NA	TRBJ2-1	TRBV10-3	CAITSGTSGYNEQFF	TGTGCCATCACCTCCGGGACTAGCGGGTACAATGAGCAGTTCTTC
NA	once	TRBJ2-7	TRBV7-9	CASSPTPGQNYEQYF	TGTGCCAGCAGCCCAACACCGGGACAAAACTACGAGCAGTACTTC
NA	NA	TRBJ1-3	TRBV14	CASSPSSGNTIYF	TGTGCCAGCAGCCCAAGTAGTGGAAACACCATATATTTT
TRBD1	NA	TRBJ2-7	TRBV19	CASSNTGERYEQYF	TGTGCCAGTAGTAATACAGGGGAGAGATACGAGCAGTACTTC
NA	NA	TRBJ1-5	TRBV10-3	CATRDSNQPQHF	TGTGCCACTAGGGATAGCAATCAGCCCCAGCATTTT
TRBD2	NA	TRBJ2-2	TRBV11-2	CASSTRLAGGPNTGELFF	TGTGCCAGCAGCACAAGACTAGCGGGAGGGCCTAACACCGGGGAGCTGTTTTTT
NA	NA	TRBJ2-7	TRBV30	CAWSVRGRQGYEQYF	TGTGCCTGGAGTGTACGGGGGCGGCAAGGCTACGAGCAGTACTTC
TRBD1	NA	TRBJ2-7	TRBV6-5	CASSSDRNYEQYF	TGTGCCAGCAGTTCGGACAGGAACTACGAGCAGTACTTC
TRBD1	NA	TRBJ2-7	TRBV11-2	CASSRRMGQGYEQYF	TGTGCCAGCAGCCGTCGAATGGGACAGGGTTACGAGCAGTACTTC
TRBD1	NA	TRBJ1-2	TRBV7-9	CASSSGQGGADNYGYTF	TGTGCCAGCAGCTCGGGACAGGGAGGGGCCGACAACTATGGCTACACCTTC
TRBD2	NA	TRBJ2-3	TRBV4-2	CASSQPSTSLPTDTQYF	TGTGCCAGCAGCCAACCTTCGACTAGCCTCCCCACAGATACGCAGTATTTT
NA	NA	TRBJ2-7	TRBV5-8	CASSLSSGGSHAYEQYF	TGTGCCAGCAGCTTGTCTTCTGGGGGATCTCATGCCTACGAGCAGTACTTC
NA	NA	TRBJ2-7	TRBV21-1	CASSSRSPSSSPRSYEQYF	TGTGCCAGCAGCTCTCGCTCCCCTTCGTCAAGCCCTCGCTCCTACGAGCAGTACTTC
NA	NA	TRBJ1-5	TRBV19	CASSIDEANQPQHF	TGTGCCAGTAGTATAGACGAGGCCAATCAGCCCCAGCATTTT
TRBD1	NA	TRBJ2-6	TRBV5-5	CASSPGQVTGANVLTF	TGTGCCAGCAGCCCGGGACAGGTCACTGGGGCCAACGTCCTGACTTTC
TRBD2	NA	TRBJ2-1	TRBV5-1	CASSSGTSGRSYNEQFF	TGCGCCAGCAGCTCCGGGACTAGCGGCCGCTCCTACAATGAGCAGTTCTTC
NA	NA	TRBJ2-7	TRBV6-1	CASSALGPGRIAAYEQYF	TGTGCCAGCAGTGCCCTAGGCCCCGGGCGGATAGCGGCATACGAGCAGTACTTC
NA	NA	TRBJ2-3	TRBV28	CASSFGQGRADTQYF	TGTGCCAGCAGTTTCGGGCAGGGGCGGGCAGATACGCAGTATTTT
NA	NA	TRBJ1-2	TRBV5-6	CASSFWGRPEGYTF	TGTGCCAGCAGCTTCTGGGGGCGCCCGGAAGGCTACACCTTC
NA	once	TRBJ2-7	TRBV4-3	CASSQDIGLSSYEQYF	TGCGCCAGCAGCCAAGATATCGGGCTTAGCTCCTACGAGCAGTACTTC
TRBD1	NA	TRBJ2-5	TRBV7-3	CASSRTGGWSQYF	TGTGCCAGCAGCCGGACAGGAGGATGGTCCCAGTACTTC
NA	NA	TRBJ2-7	TRBV29-1	CSVERDKPYEQYF	TGCAGCGTTGAAAGGGACAAACCCTACGAGCAGTACTTC
TRBD2	NA	TRBJ2-1	TRBV7-8	CASSLAGLAGVKRGFNEQFF	TGTGCCAGCAGCTTAGCGGGACTAGCGGGAGTCAAAAGGGGCTTTAATGAGCAGTTCTTC
NA	NA	TRBJ2-2	TRBV7-8	CASSLAPRPTGELFF	TGTGCCAGCAGCTTAGCGCCCCGGCCCACCGGGGAGCTGTTTTTT
NA	NA	TRBJ1-5	TRBV28	CASSSPLPQHF	TGTGCCAGCAGTTCTCCTTTGCCCCAGCATTTT
TRBD2	NA	TRBJ2-1	TRBV5-6	CASSPPSGSSYNEQFF	TGTGCCAGCAGCCCACCTAGCGGGAGCTCCTACAATGAGCAGTTCTTC
NA	NA	TRBJ2-2	TRBV5-6	CASSGGVLTTGELFF	TGTGCCAGCAGCGGGGGTGTTTTGACGACCGGGGAGCTGTTTTTT
NA	NA	TRBJ1-2	TRBV28	CASSRPGHQEGYTF	TGTGCCAGCAGTAGACCGGGACATCAGGAAGGCTACACCTTC
TRBD1	NA	TRBJ2-1	TRBV11-2	CASRRPGQGKPNEQFF	TGTGCCAGCAGGCGGCCGGGACAGGGGAAACCCAATGAGCAGTTCTTC
NA	NA	TRBJ2-5	TRBV2	CASKGYQETQYF	TGTGCCAGCAAGGGGTACCAAGAGACCCAGTACTTC
TRBD1	NA	TRBJ2-3	TRBV30	CAWSEWALGRQGAENTQYF	TGTGCCTGGTCTGAGTGGGCCCTCGGGAGACAGGGGGCCGAAAATACGCAGTATTTT
NA	NA	TRBJ2-3	TRBV5-1	CASSLGHSTDTQYF	TGCGCCAGCAGCCTTGGACACAGCACAGATACGCAGTATTTT
NA	NA	TRBJ1-2	TRBV6-5	CASSGTSAGYTF	TGTGCCAGCAGCGGGACATCGGCTGGCTACACCTTC
NA	NA	TRBJ2-3	TRBV6-8	CASSYSYPDTQYF	TGTGCCAGCAGTTACTCGTACCCAGATACGCAGTATTTT